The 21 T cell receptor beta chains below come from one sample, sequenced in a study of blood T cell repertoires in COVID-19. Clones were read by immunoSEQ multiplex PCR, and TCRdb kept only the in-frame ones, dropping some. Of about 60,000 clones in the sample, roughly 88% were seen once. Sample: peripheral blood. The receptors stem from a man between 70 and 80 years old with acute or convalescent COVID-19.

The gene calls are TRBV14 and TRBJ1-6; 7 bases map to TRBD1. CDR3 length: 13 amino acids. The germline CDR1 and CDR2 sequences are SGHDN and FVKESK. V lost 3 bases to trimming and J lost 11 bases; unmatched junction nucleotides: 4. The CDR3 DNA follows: TGTGCCAGCAGCCAGCGACAGGGTCCACCCCTCCACTTT. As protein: CASSQRQGPPLHF. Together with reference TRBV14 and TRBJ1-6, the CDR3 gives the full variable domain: EAGVTQFPSHSVIEKGQTVTLRCDPISGHDNLYWYRRVMGKEIKFLLHFVKESKQDESGMPNNRFLAERTGGTYSTLKVQPAELEDSGVYFCASSQRQGPPLHFGNGTRLTVT.

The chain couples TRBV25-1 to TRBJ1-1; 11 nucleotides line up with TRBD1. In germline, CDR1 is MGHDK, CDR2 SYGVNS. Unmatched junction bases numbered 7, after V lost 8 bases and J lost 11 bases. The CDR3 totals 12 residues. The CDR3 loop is CASGTGGYRAFF. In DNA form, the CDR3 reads TGTGCCAGCGGGACAGGGGGTTATAGGGCTTTCTTT. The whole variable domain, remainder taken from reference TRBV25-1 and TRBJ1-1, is EADIYQTPRYLVIGTGKKITLECSQTMGHDKMYWYQQDPGMELHLIHYSYGVNSTEKGDLSSESTVSRIRTEHFPLTLESARPSHTSQYLCASGTGGYRAFFGQGTRLTVV.

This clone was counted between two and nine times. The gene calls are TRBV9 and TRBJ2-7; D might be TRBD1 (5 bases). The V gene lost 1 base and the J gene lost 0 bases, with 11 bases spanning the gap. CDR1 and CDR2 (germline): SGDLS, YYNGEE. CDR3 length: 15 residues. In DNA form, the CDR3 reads TGTGCCAGCAGCGTACAGGGCGATCCCTCCTACGAGCAGTACTTC. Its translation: CASSVQGDPSYEQYF.

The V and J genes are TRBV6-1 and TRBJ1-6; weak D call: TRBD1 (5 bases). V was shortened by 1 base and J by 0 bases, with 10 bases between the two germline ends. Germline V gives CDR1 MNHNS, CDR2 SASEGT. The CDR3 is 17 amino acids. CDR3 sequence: CASSEGRGSSYNSPLHF. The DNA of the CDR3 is TGTGCCAGCAGTGAAGGACGGGGGAGCTCCTATAATTCACCCCTCCACTTT.

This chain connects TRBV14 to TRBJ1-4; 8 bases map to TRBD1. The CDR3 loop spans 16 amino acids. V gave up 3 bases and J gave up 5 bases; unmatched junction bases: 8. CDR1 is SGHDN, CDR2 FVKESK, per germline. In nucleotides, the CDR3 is TGTGCCAGCAGCCATCTCGGACAGGGAAGAAATGAAAAACTGTTTTTT. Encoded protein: CASSHLGQGRNEKLFF.

The CDR3 reads CASSLATGTGGVEQFF. The CDR3 DNA follows: TGTGCCAGCAGCTTAGCAACCGGGACAGGGGGCGTGGAGCAGTTCTTC. The chain links TRBV11-3 to TRBJ2-1; the match to TRBD1 covers 12 bases. Germline lookup yields CDR1 SGHNT and CDR2 YENEEA. The CDR3 is 16 residues long. After removal of 1 base from V and 10 bases from J, the junction contained 8 bases not matched to a gene.

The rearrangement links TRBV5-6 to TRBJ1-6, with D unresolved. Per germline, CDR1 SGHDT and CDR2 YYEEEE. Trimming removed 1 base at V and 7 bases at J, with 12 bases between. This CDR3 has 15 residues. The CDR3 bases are TGTGCCAGCAGCTTGTTATCCCTTTCGAATTCACCCCTCCACTTT. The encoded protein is CASSLLSLSNSPLHF.

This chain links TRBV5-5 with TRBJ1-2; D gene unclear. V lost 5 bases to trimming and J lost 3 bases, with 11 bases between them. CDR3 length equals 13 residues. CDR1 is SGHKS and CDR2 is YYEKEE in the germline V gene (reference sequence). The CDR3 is CASRMEGYYGYTF. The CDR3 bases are TGTGCCAGCAGGATGGAGGGCTACTATGGCTACACCTTC.

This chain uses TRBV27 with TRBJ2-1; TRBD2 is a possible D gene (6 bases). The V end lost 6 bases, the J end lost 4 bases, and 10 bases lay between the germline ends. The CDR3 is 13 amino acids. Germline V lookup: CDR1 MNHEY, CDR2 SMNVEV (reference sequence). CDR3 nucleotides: TGTGCCAGCAGCCGTGGGGGGTACAATGAGCAGTTCTTC. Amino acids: CASSRGGYNEQFF.

The CDR3 DNA sequence: TGTGCCAGTAGGCCGAATGAGGGACAGGGGAGATCCTATGGCTACACCTTC. It is translated as CASRPNEGQGRSYGYTF. The gene calls are TRBV19 and TRBJ1-2, with 10 bases lining up with TRBD1. The CDR3 loop spans 17 amino acids. The V gene's germline CDR1 is LNHDA and CDR2 SQIVND (reference sequence). After removal of 6 bases from V and 4 bases from J, the junction contained 14 bases not matched to a gene.

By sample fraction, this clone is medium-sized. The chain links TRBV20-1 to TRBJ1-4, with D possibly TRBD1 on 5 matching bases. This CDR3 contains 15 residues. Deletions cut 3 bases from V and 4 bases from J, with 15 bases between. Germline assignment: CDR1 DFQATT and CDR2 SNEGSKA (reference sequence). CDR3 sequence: CSASPGVGINEKLFF. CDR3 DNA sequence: TGCAGTGCTAGTCCGGGGGTAGGGATTAATGAAAAACTGTTTTTT.

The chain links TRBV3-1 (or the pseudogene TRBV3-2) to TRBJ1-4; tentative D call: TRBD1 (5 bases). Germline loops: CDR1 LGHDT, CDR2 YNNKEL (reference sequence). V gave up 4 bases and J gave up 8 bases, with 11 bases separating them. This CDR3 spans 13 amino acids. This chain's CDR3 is CASSLQTEEKLFF. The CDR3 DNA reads TGTGCCAGCAGCCTTCAGACAGAGGAAAAACTGTTTTTT.

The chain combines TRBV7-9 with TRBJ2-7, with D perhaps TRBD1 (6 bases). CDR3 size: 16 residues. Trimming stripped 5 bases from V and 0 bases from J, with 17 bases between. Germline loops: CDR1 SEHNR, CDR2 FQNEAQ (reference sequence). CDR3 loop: CASSPTNGQFSYEQYF. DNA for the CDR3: TGTGCCAGCAGCCCTACCAATGGACAGTTCTCCTACGAGCAGTACTTC.

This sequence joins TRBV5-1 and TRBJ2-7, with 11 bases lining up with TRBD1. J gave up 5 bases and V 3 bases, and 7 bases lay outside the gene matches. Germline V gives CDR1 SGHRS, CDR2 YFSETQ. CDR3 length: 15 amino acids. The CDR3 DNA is TGCGCCAGCAGCTCGCTGGACAGGGGGCGTAACGAGCAGTACTTC. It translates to CASSSLDRGRNEQYF.

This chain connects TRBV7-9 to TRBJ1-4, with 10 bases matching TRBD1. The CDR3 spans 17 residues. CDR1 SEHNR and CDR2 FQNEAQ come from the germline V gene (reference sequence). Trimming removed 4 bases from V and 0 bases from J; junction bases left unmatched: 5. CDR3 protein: CASSSPDRGATNEKLFF. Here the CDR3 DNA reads TGTGCCAGCAGCTCCCCGGACAGGGGGGCAACTAATGAAAAACTGTTTTTT.

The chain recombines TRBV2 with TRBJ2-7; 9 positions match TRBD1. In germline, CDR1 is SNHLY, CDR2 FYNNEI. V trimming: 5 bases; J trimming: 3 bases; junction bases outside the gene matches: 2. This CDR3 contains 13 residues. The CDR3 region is CASSKTGGYEQYF. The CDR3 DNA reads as TGTGCCAGCAGTAAGACAGGGGGCTACGAGCAGTACTTC. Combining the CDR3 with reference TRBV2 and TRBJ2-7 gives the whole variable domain EPEVTQTPSHQVTQMGQEVILRCVPISNHLYFYWYRQILGQKVEFLVSFYNNEISEKSEIFDDQFSVERPDGSNFTLKIRSTKLEDSAMYFCASSKTGGYEQYFGPGTRLTVT.

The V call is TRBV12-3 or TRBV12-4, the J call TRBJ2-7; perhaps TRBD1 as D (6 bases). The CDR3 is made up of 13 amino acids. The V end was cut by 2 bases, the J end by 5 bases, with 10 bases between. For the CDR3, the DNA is TGTGCCAGCAGTTTAAGCAGGGGCCACGAGCAGTACTTC. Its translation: CASSLSRGHEQYF.

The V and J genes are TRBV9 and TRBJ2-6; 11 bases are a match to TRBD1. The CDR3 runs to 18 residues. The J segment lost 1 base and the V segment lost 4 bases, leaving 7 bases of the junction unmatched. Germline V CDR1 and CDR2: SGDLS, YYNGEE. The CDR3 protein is CASSPRTGGRSGANVLTF. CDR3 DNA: TGTGCCAGCAGCCCTCGGACAGGGGGCCGATCTGGGGCCAACGTCCTGACTTTC.

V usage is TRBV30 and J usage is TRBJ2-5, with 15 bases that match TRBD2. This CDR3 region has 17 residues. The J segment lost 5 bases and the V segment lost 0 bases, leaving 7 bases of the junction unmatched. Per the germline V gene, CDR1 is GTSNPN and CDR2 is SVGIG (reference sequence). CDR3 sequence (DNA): TGTGCCTGGAGTGTAGCTCGGACTAGCGGGGGGGCGGAGACCCAGTACTTC. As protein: CAWSVARTSGGAETQYF.

DNA of the CDR3: TGTGCCAGCACTCTGGGGGGGGTAAACTATGGCTACACCTTC. Translating gives CASTLGGVNYGYTF. This sequence joins TRBV28 and TRBJ1-2; a weak D match, TRBD1 (5 bases). V gave up 7 bases and J gave up 2 bases, with 14 bases separating them. The CDR3 spans 14 residues. Germline CDR1 is MDHEN and CDR2 is SYDVKM.

The CDR3, as DNA: TGTGCCAGCAGCAAACCCTCCCCAGGGTTTGGCTACACCTTC. This gives the protein CASSKPSPGFGYTF. V gene TRBV5-8 combines with J gene TRBJ1-2, with D possibly being TRBD1 (5 bases). With 4 bases removed from V and 7 bases from J, the gap between germline ends came to 17 bases. CDR3 size: 14 residues. The germline CDR1 and CDR2 sequences are SGHTS and YDEGEE. The full variable domain, rest sourced from reference TRBV5-8 and TRBJ1-2, is EAGVTQSPTHLIKTRGQQATLRCSPISGHTSVYWYQQALGLGLQFLLWYDEGEERNRGNFPPRFSGRQFPNYSSELNVNALELEDSALYLCASSKPSPGFGYTFGSGTRLTVV.